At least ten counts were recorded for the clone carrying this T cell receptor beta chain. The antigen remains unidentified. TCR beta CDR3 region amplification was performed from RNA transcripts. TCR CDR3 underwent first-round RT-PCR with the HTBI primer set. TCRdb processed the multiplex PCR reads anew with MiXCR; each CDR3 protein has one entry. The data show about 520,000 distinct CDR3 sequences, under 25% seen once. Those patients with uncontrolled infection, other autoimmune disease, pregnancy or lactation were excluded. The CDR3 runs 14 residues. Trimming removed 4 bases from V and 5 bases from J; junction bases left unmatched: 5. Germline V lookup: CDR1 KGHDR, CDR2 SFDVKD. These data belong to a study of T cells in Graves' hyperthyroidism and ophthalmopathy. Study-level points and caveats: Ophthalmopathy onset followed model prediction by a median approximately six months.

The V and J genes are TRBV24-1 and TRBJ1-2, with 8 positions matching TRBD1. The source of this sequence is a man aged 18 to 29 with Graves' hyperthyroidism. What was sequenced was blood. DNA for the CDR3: TGTGCCACCAGTGAGACAGGGGAGGTGTATGGCTACACCTTC. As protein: CATSETGEVYGYTF.